The rows below give T cell receptor beta chains drawn from one sample of a study of shared clonotypes between healthy human individuals. The protocol was immunoSEQ multiplex PCR, while the TCRdb copy is restricted to in-frame clones and leaves out a portion. The repertoire has some 530,000 clones, 81% of them found once; the top ten carry roughly 12%. Sequenced sample: PBMCs. These receptor sequences come from a woman in her thirties or forties in good health. Some clones in this sample may be carry-over from other donors' samples. The CDR3 runs from the conserved cysteine through the conserved F or W. D genes are given only for firm matches. Not all rows give a size; the values are once, few, many and, for expanded clones, a class.

.,TRBV7-6,16,TRBJ1-2,.,CASSQMQGLMDYGYTF,TGTGCCAGCAGCCAAATGCAGGGTTTGATGGACTATGGCTACACCTTC
many,TRBV30,14,TRBJ1-5,.,CAWSVLASNQPQHF,TGTGCCTGGAGTGTTCTGGCAAGCAATCAGCCCCAGCATTTT
.,TRBV9,13,TRBJ1-1,.,CASSGAGDTEAFF,TGTGCCAGCAGCGGAGCAGGCGACACTGAAGCTTTCTTT
.,TRBV4-2,19,TRBJ2-6,TRBD2,CASSQDLGTSGIGANVLTF,TGTGCCAGCAGCCAAGATTTAGGGACTAGCGGCATTGGGGCCAACGTCCTGACTTTC
.,TRBV20-1,11,TRBJ2-7,TRBD1,CSARQDRGGYF,TGCAGTGCACGACAAGACAGGGGGGGGTACTTC
few,TRBV28,13,TRBJ2-6,.,CASCLSGANVLTF,TGTGCCAGCTGCCTCTCTGGGGCCAACGTCCTGACTTTC
.,TRBV30,12,TRBJ1-2,.,CALLRGGDGYTF,TGTGCCCTACTCAGGGGCGGGGATGGCTACACCTTC
.,TRBV29-1,16,TRBJ2-1,TRBD2,CSVEDGGEGFRDEQFF,TGCAGCGTTGAAGATGGGGGGGAGGGTTTCCGCGATGAGCAGTTCTTC
.,TRBV4-2,13,TRBJ1-2,.,CASSPTDGDGYTF,TGTGCCAGCAGCCCCACGGACGGGGATGGCTACACCTTC
once,TRBV28,15,TRBJ2-5,.,CASSFRLLQQETQYF,TGTGCCAGCAGTTTCCGCCTCCTCCAACAAGAGACCCAGTACTTC
.,TRBV28,15,TRBJ1-5,TRBD1,CASTPSDRENQPQHF,TGTGCCAGCACCCCCTCGGACAGGGAGAATCAGCCCCAGCATTTT